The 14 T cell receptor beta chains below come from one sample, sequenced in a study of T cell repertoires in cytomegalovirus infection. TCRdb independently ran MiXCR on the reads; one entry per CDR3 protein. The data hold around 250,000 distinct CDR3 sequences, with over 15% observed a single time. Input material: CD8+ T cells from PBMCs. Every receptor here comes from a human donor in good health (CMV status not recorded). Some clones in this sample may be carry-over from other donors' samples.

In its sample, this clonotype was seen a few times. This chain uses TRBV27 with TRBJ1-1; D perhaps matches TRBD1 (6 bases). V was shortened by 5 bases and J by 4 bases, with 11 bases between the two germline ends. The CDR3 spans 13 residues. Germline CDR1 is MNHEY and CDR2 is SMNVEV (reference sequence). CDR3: CASSTTGSTEAFF. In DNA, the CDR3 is TGTGCCAGCAGTACCACAGGGAGCACTGAAGCTTTCTTT.

CDR3 DNA: TGTGCCAGCAGTGAATTCCTATCCAGGGGGGACAGATACAATGAGCAGTTCTTC. Residues: CASSEFLSRGDRYNEQFF. The chain links TRBV25-1 to TRBJ2-1; D perhaps matches TRBD1 (7 bases). Trimming pared 1 base from V and 4 bases from J, leaving 20 bases between. The CDR3 is 18 residues long. Germline V CDR1 and CDR2: MGHDK, SYGVNS.

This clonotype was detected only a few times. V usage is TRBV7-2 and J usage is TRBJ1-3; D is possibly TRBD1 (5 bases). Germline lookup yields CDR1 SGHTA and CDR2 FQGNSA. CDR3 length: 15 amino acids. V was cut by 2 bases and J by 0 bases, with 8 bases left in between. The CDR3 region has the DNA TGTGCCAGCAGCTTACTCGGGGGCTCTGGAAACACCATATATTTT. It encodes CASSLLGGSGNTIYF.

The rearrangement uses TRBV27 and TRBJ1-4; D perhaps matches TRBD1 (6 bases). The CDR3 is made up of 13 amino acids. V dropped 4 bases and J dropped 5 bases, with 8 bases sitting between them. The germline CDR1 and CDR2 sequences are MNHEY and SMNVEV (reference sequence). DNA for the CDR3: TGTGCCAGCAGTTGCCAGGGGAATGAAAAACTGTTTTTT. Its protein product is CASSCQGNEKLFF.

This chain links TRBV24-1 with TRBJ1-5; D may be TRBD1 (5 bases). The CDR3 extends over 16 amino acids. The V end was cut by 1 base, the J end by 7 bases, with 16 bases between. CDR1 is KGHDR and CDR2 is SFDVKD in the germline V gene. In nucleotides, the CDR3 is TGTGCCACCAGTGATTTATCGTGCAGGGAGGACCAGCCCCAGCATTTT. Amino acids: CATSDLSCREDQPQHF.

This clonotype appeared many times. The CDR3 coding sequence is TGTGCCAGCAGCTTAGTACCCGAGCGGCTGTTTTTT. Amino acid sequence: CASSLVPERLFF. The J gene is TRBJ2-2, the V gene TRBV7-6, with D uncertain. Trimming stripped 1 base from V and 13 bases from J, with 10 bases between. The CDR3 extends over 12 amino acids. In germline, CDR1 is SGHVS, CDR2 FNYEAQ.

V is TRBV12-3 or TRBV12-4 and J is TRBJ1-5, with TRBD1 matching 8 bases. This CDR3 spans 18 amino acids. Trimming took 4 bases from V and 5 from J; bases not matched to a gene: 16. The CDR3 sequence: CASSSTTGGPQKDQPQHF. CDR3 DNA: TGTGCCAGCAGTTCGACAACAGGGGGTCCACAGAAGGATCAGCCCCAGCATTTT.

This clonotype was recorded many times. CDR3 protein: CASLPVGRFTTEAFF. The CDR3 nucleotides are TGTGCCAGCTTACCGGTGGGCAGGTTTACCACTGAAGCTTTCTTT. This chain links TRBV7-2 with TRBJ1-1; D ambiguous. V dropped 8 bases and J dropped 4 bases, with 20 bases sitting between them. Germline V gene data show CDR1 as SGHTA and CDR2 as FQGNSA. The CDR3 is 15 residues long.

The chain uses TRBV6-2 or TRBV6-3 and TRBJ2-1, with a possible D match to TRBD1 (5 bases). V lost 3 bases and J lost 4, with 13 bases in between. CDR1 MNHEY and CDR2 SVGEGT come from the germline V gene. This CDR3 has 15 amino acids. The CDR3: CASSYRVGVYNEQFF. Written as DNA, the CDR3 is TGTGCCAGCAGTTATCGGGTAGGGGTATACAATGAGCAGTTCTTC.

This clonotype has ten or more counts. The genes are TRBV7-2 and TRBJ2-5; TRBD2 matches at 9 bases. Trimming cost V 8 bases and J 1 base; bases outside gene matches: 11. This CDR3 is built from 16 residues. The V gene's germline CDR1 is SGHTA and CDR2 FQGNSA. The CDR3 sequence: CASSRALAGRQETQYF. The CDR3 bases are TGTGCCAGCTCCAGGGCTCTAGCGGGGCGCCAAGAGACCCAGTACTTC.

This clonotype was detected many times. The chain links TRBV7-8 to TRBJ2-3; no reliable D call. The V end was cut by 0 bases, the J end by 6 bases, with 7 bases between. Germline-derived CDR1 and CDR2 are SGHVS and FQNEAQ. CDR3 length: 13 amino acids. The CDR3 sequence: CASSLARLDTQYF. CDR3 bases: TGTGCCAGCAGCTTAGCCAGGCTGGATACGCAGTATTTT.

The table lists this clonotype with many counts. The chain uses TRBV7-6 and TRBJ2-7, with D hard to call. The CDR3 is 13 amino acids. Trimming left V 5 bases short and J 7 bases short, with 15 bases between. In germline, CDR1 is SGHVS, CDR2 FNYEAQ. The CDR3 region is CASSTPGPTEQYF. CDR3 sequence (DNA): TGTGCCAGCAGCACCCCCGGTCCCACTGAGCAGTACTTC.

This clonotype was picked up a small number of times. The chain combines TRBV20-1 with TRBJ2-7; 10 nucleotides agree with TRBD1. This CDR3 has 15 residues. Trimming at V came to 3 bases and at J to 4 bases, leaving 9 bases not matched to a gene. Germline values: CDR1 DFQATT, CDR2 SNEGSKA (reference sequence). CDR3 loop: CSASVDRGRLYEQYF. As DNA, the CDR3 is TGCAGTGCTAGTGTCGACAGGGGGCGTTTGTACGAGCAGTACTTC.

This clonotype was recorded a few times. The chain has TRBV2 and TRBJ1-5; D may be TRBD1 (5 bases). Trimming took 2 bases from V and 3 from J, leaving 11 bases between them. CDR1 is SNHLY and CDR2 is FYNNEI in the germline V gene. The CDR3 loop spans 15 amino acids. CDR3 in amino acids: CASSEYRGPNQPQHF. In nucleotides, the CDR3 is TGTGCCAGCAGTGAATACCGGGGCCCCAATCAGCCCCAGCATTTT.